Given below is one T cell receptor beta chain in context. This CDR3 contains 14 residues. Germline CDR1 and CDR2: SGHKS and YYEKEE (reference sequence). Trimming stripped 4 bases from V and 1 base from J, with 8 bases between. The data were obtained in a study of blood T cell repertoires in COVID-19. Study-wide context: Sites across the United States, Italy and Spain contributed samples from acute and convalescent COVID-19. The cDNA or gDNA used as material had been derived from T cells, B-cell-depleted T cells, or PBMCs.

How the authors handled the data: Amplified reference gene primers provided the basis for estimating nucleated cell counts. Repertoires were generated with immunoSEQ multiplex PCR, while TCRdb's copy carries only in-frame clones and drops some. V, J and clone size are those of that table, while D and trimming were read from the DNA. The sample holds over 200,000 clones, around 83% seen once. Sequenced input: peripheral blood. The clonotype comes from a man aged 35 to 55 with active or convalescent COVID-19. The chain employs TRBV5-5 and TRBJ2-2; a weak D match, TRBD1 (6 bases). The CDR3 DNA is TGTGCCAGCAGCGGGACAAAGAACACCGGGGAGCTGTTTTTT. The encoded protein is CASSGTKNTGELFF. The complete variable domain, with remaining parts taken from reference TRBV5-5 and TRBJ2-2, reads DAGVTQSPTHLIKTRGQQVTLRCSPISGHKSVSWYQQVLGQGPQFIFQYYEKEERGRGNFPDRFSARQFPNYSSELNVNALLLGDSALYLCASSGTKNTGELFFGEGSRLTVL.